The 6 T cell receptor beta chains reported below all come from one sample, sequenced in a study of spatial heterogeneity in lung cancer. Stated time point: sample taken at primary tumor resection. The authors sequenced whole RNA from tumor, nontumor lung or frozen PBMC without sorting. Via MiXCR, TCRdb re-called the 5' RACE reads, giving one row per CDR3 protein. Found here are 9,500 to 14,000 distinct CDR3 sequences, roughly 3.7% of them singletons; the top ten hold about 7.6%. The sample was normal lung tissue next to the tumor, taken at surgery. The origin of the receptors is a male donor with early-stage non-small cell lung cancer.

The sample holds many counts of this clonotype. In a library made to pick up alpha chains, this beta chain is a stray read with a size that means little. The chain carries TRBV4-3 and TRBJ2-2; 7 bases match TRBD1. This CDR3 has 19 residues. V trimming: 2 bases; J trimming: 5 bases; junction bases outside the gene matches: 17. Germline assignment: CDR1 LGHNA and CDR2 YSLEER. CDR3 residues: CASSQTMRTGKTLTGELFF. CDR3 in DNA: TGCGCCAGCAGCCAAACCATGAGGACAGGCAAAACACTAACCGGGGAGCTGTTTTTT.

In this sample, this clonotype turned up many times. The size of this beta chain means little, since it is a stray read in a library made for alpha chains. The V call is TRBV12-3 or TRBV12-4, the J call TRBJ2-1, with no clear D. The CDR3 consists of 14 residues. With 8 bases removed from V and 1 base from J, the gap between germline ends came to 12 bases. The CDR3 sequence is CASLRGGSYNEQFF. In DNA form, the CDR3 reads TGTGCCAGCCTCCGTGGCGGTTCCTACAATGAGCAGTTCTTC.

The table lists this clonotype with many counts. Because the library targeted alpha chains, this beta chain is an off-target read whose size means little. The V gene is TRBV27, the J gene TRBJ2-3, with 15 bases aligning to TRBD2. V gave up 4 bases and J gave up 5 bases; unmatched junction bases: 4. CDR1 and CDR2 from the germline V gene are MNHEY and SMNVEV (reference sequence). This CDR3 is built from 16 residues. This chain's CDR3 is CASSSWTSGGGDTQYF. DNA of the CDR3: TGTGCCAGCAGTTCGTGGACTAGCGGGGGGGGAGATACGCAGTATTTT.

This clonotype was observed many times. The library was built for alpha chains, so this beta chain is an off-target read and its size means little. The chain combines TRBV28 with TRBJ2-3, with a weak D call TRBD1 (6 bases). CDR1 MDHEN and CDR2 SYDVKM come from the germline V gene. The CDR3 totals 14 residues. V was clipped by 4 bases and J by 1 base, with 9 bases between them. The CDR3 reads CASSSSGGTDTQYF. The CDR3 DNA follows: TGTGCCAGCAGTTCTTCAGGGGGCACAGATACGCAGTATTTT.

As regards this clonotype: This beta chain is a stray read from a library made for alpha chains; its abundance is not meaningful. The chain combines TRBV2 with TRBJ1-5; possible D gene TRBD1, 5 bases. Between the trimmed V and J ends, which lost 7 bases and 3 bases, there was a span of 16 bases. The germline CDR1 and CDR2 sequences are SNHLY and FYNNEI. The CDR3 totals 15 residues. Here the CDR3 reads CASKREQADNQPQHF. The CDR3 DNA is TGTGCCAGCAAAAGGGAACAGGCCGACAATCAGCCCCAGCATTTT.

About this clonotype itself: This beta chain represents an off-target read in a library built for alpha chains; its size is of limited meaning. V is TRBV20-1 and J is TRBJ2-7; 8 nucleotides match TRBD2. CDR1 and CDR2 (germline): DFQATT, SNEGSKA (reference sequence). The V and J ends lost 0 bases and 2 bases, in that order; junction bases with no gene match: 6. This CDR3 has 15 residues. DNA for the CDR3: TGCAGTGCTAGAGATTCCACTAGCGGCCCCTACGAGCAGTACTTC. Its translation is CSARDSTSGPYEQYF.